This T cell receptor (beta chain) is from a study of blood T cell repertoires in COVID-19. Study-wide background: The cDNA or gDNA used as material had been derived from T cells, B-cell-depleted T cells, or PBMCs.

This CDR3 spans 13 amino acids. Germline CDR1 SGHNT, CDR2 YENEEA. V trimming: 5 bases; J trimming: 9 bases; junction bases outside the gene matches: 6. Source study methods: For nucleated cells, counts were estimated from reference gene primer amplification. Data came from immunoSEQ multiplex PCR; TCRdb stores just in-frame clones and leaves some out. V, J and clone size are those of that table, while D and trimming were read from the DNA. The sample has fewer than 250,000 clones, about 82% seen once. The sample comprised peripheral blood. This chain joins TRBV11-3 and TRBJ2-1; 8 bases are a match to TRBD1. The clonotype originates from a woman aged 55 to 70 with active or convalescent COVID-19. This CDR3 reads CASSAGQGAEQFF. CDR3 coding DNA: TGTGCCAGCAGCGCTGGACAGGGCGCTGAGCAGTTCTTC.